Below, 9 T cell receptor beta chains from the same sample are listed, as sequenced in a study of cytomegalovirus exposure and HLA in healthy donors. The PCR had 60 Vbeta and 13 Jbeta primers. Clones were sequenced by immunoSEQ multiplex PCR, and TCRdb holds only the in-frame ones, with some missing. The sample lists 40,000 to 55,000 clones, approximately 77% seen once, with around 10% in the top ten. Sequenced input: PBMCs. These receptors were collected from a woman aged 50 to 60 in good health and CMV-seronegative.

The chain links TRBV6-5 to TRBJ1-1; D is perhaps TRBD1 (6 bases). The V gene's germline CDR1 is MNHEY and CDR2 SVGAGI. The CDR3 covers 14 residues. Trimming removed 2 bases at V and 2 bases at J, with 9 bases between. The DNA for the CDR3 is TGTGCCAGCAGTTACCGCAGGGGCAACACTGAAGCTTTCTTT. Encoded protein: CASSYRRGNTEAFF.

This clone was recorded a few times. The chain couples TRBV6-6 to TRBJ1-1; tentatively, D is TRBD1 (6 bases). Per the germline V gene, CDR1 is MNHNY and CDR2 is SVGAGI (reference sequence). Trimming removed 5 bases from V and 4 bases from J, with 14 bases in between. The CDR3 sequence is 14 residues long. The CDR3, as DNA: TGTGCCAGCAGTCTCCCTACAGGGTCCACTGAAGCTTTCTTT. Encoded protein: CASSLPTGSTEAFF.

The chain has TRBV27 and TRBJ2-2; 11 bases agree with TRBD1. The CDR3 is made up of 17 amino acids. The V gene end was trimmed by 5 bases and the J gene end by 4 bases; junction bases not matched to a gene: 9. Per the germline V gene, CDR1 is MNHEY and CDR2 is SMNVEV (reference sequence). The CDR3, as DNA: TGTGCCAGCAGTCCCCTAGTCGGGACAGGGGGCACCGGGGAGCTGTTTTTT. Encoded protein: CASSPLVGTGGTGELFF.

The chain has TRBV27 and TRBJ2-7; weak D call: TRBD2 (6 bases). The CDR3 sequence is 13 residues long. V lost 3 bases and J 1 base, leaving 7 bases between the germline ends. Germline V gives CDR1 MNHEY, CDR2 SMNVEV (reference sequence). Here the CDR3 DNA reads TGTGCCAGCAGTTTCGGGACTTCCTACGAGCAGTACTTC. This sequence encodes CASSFGTSYEQYF.

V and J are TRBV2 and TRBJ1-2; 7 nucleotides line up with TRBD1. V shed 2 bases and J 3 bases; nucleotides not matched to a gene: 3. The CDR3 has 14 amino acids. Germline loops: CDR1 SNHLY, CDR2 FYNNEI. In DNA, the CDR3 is TGTGCCAGCAGTGAACAGGGGGGATACTATGGCTACACCTTC. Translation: CASSEQGGYYGYTF.

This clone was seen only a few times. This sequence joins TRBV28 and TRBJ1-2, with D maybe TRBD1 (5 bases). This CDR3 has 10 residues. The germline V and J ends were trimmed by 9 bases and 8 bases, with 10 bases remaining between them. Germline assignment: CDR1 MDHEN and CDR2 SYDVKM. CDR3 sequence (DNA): TGTGCCAGTCCTCGGGGGGGCTACACCTTC. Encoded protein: CASPRGGYTF.

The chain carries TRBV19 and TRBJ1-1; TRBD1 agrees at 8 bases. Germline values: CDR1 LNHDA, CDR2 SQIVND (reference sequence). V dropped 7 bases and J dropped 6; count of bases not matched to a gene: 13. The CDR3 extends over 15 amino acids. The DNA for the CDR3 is TGTGCCAGTATACGGCAGGGGGCGCGGGTACCTGAAGCTTTCTTT. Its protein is CASIRQGARVPEAFF.

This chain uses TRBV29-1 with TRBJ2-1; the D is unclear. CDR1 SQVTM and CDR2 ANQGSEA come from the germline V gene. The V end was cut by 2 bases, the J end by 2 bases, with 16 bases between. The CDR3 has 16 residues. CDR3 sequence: CSVEPGLFPTYNEQFF. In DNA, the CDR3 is TGCAGCGTTGAACCAGGCCTCTTCCCAACCTACAATGAGCAGTTCTTC.

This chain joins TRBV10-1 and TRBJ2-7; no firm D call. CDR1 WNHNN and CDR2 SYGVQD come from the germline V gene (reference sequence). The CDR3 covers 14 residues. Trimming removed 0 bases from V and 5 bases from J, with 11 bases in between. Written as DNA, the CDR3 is TGCGCCAGCAGTGAGTCAGCCCGATTAAACGAGCAGTACTTC. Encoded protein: CASSESARLNEQYF.